Listed here are 8 T cell receptor beta chains from one sample, sequenced in a study of OX40 agonist ivuxolimab in advanced cancers. Here immunoSEQ multiplex PCR was the method, and the copy in TCRdb shows in-frame clones only, minus some. The table lists around 26,000 clones, about four fifths of them singletons, with 25% in the top ten. Source: CD4+ or CD8+ T cells sorted from blood, taken in a trial of the OX40 agonist ivuxolimab. These receptors came from an adult with an advanced solid tumor such as melanoma, head and neck, liver or kidney cancer.

This chain links TRBV2 with TRBJ2-3; no firm D call. CDR3 length: 11 amino acids. The germline CDR1 and CDR2 sequences are SNHLY and FYNNEI. The V and J ends lost 11 bases and 5 bases respectively, with 11 bases between them. CDR3 sequence: CAGQREDTQYF. DNA for the CDR3: TGTGCCGGGCAGCGAGAAGATACGCAGTATTTT.

The chain combines TRBV15 with TRBJ2-2, with TRBD1 identical over 7 bases. V lost 2 bases and J lost 6; bases outside the gene matches: 6. Germline-derived CDR1 and CDR2 are LNHNV and YYDKDF (reference sequence). The CDR3 is made up of 15 amino acids. CDR3 nucleotides: TGTGCCACCAGCAGAACCCGACAGGGCCCCGGGGAGCTGTTTTTT. Translation: CATSRTRQGPGELFF.

The chain links TRBV4-1 to TRBJ2-7; D gene uncertain. The CDR3 is made up of 12 amino acids. The ends were cut back, 8 bases at V and 6 bases at J, with 14 bases in the middle. Per the germline V gene, CDR1 is MGHRA and CDR2 is YSYEKL. Written as DNA, the CDR3 is TGCGCCAGCGCCGGATCGGCCCTCGAGCAGTACTTC. Translation: CASAGSALEQYF.

V gene TRBV6-4 combines with J gene TRBJ1-6; the D is unclear. V lost 3 bases and J 6 bases, leaving 6 bases between the germline ends. Germline lookup yields CDR1 MRHNA and CDR2 SNTAGT. This CDR3 region has 13 residues. CDR3 nucleotides: TGTGCCAGCAGTGAGGGCAGTAATTCACCCCTCCACTTT. Its protein is CASSEGSNSPLHF.

The chain couples TRBV21-1 to TRBJ2-5. TRBV21-1 is a pseudogene segment. This CDR3 comprises 12 residues. The CDR3 DNA is TGTGCCAGCGGCTCGGACCAAGAGACCCAGTACTTC. This codes for CASGSDQETQYF.

The rearrangement links TRBV4-1 to TRBJ1-2; a weak D match, TRBD1 (6 bases). V lost 4 bases and J 5 bases, leaving 17 bases between the germline ends. Germline V gene lookup returns CDR1 MGHRA and CDR2 YSYEKL. The CDR3 is made up of 15 amino acids. The CDR3 spells CASSLLGTPTYGYTF. In DNA, the CDR3 is TGCGCCAGCAGCCTACTTGGGACACCCACTTATGGCTACACCTTC.

V gene TRBV29-1 combines with J gene TRBJ1-1; D not certain. The CDR3 sequence is 15 residues long. V lost 3 bases and J 0 bases, leaving 14 bases between the germline ends. CDR1 and CDR2 (germline): SQVTM, ANQGSEA. The CDR3 region is CSVDSPELLNTEAFF. CDR3 coding DNA: TGCAGCGTTGACAGCCCAGAATTGTTGAACACTGAAGCTTTCTTT.

The gene calls are TRBV4-1 and TRBJ2-3, with D unclear. The ends were cut back, 1 base at V and 1 base at J, with 9 bases in the middle. Germline loops: CDR1 MGHRA, CDR2 YSYEKL. There are 15 residues in the CDR3. CDR3 sequence (DNA): TGCGCCAGCAGCCAAGTGCCAGGCCGCACAGATACGCAGTATTTT. It translates to CASSQVPGRTDTQYF.